These 8 T cell receptor beta chains were all obtained from the same sample, sequenced in a study of metastatic and nonmetastatic thyroid tumors. The entire patient cohort was treatment-naive prior to thyroid surgery. MiXCR was used by TCRdb to re-call the PCR reads. The sample lists tens of thousands of clones; 15% to 20% were seen once. Sequencing was done on a sample of blood. The source is a female donor with papillary thyroid cancer or a benign thyroid nodule (not recorded which). Some clones in this sample may be carry-over from other donors' samples.

This clone has a count of ten or more. The rearrangement joins TRBV7-2 to TRBJ2-3; D uncertain. The CDR3 has 14 residues. Germline values: CDR1 SGHTA, CDR2 FQGNSA. V gave up 5 bases and J gave up 4 bases, with 13 bases separating them. The CDR3 spells CASSPWTAPDTQYF. CDR3 nucleotide sequence: TGTGCCAGCAGCCCATGGACCGCGCCAGATACGCAGTATTTT.

The rearrangement joins TRBV19 to TRBJ2-1, with TRBD1 as a possible D gene (6 bases). The CDR3 contains 15 residues. The germline V and J ends were trimmed by 3 bases and 2 bases, with 11 bases remaining between them. The germline gives CDR1 LNHDA, CDR2 SQIVND (reference sequence). The CDR3 DNA reads TGTGCCAGTAGTATCGGACAGATCACCTACAATGAGCAGTTCTTC. It specifies CASSIGQITYNEQFF.

V usage is TRBV5-1 and J usage is TRBJ1-1; possible D gene TRBD1, 6 bases. Per germline, CDR1 SGHRS and CDR2 YFSETQ. V lost 0 bases and J lost 1, with 13 bases in between. The CDR3 has 16 residues. CDR3 sequence reads: CASSLVSGVGNTEAFF. The CDR3 DNA reads TGCGCCAGCAGCTTGGTGTCAGGGGTTGGGAACACTGAAGCTTTCTTT.

This clone was observed at least ten times. A much larger clone is a single base away; this may be a read error. V gene TRBV27 combines with J gene TRBJ1-2, with D perhaps TRBD1 (5 bases). V was clipped by 2 bases and J by 2 bases, with 12 bases between them. CDR3 length equals 15 residues. CDR1 and CDR2 (germline): MNHEY, SMNVEV (reference sequence). The CDR3 sequence: CASSLEGAPNYGYTF. The CDR3 DNA reads as TGTGCCAGCAGTTTAGAAGGGGCACCCAACTATGGCTACACCTTC.

This clone was detected only a few times. A much larger clonotype is one base distant, so this may be a read error. V and J are TRBV6-5 and TRBJ1-6; D call uncertain. The CDR3 contains 15 residues. In germline, CDR1 is MNHEY, CDR2 SVGAGI. CDR3 region: CASSYRSPRDSPLHF. CDR3 DNA: TGTGCCAGCAGTTACCGGTCCCCTAGGGATTCGCCCCTCCACTTT.

This clone was counted ten times or more. The germline gene is not matched at one end of the junction; a read error may be the cause. DNA of the CDR3: TGTGCTAGCAGCCAAAATCAAGAGACCCAGTACTTC. Amino acids: CASSQNQETQYF. This chain links TRBV7-7 with TRBJ2-5; D uncertain. Germline-derived CDR1 and CDR2 are SSHAT and FNYEAQ (reference sequence). The CDR3 loop spans 12 amino acids.

This CDR3 reads CASSLSGQVVQPQHF. CDR3 nucleotides: TGTGCCAGCAGCCTATCAGGACAGGTCGTCCAGCCCCAGCATTTT. V usage is TRBV7-8 and J usage is TRBJ1-5, with TRBD1 matching 7 bases. Germline-derived CDR1 and CDR2 are SGHVS and FQNEAQ. The CDR3 runs to 15 residues. Trimming at V came to 5 bases and at J to 7 bases, leaving 11 bases not matched to a gene.

This clone showed up many times. The chain couples TRBV7-9 to TRBJ2-1; D is perhaps TRBD1 (6 bases). The length of the CDR3 is 16 residues. Germline CDR1 is SEHNR and CDR2 is FQNEAQ (reference sequence). Trimming removed 3 bases at V and 6 bases at J, with 18 bases between. CDR3 loop: CASSLGAVPPRNEQFF. The CDR3 coding sequence is TGTGCCAGCAGCTTGGGGGCCGTCCCCCCTCGCAATGAGCAGTTCTTC.